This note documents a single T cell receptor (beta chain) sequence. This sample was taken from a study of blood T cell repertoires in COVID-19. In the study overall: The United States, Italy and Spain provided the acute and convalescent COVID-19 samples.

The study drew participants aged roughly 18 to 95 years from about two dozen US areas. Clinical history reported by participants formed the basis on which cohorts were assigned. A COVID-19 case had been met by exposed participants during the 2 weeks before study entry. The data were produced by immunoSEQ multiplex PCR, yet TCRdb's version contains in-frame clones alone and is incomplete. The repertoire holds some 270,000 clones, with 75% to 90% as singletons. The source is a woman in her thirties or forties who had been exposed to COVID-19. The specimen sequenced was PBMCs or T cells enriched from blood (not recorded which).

The chain's CDR3 is CASSTRTGINQPQHF. CDR3 sequence (DNA): TGTGCCAGCAGCACGCGGACAGGAATCAATCAGCCCCAGCATTTT. The gene calls are TRBV5-8 and TRBJ1-5; 7 bases map to TRBD1. CDR3 length: 15 amino acids. V lost 4 bases, J lost 3 bases, and 7 bases stayed unmatched. Germline V gives CDR1 SGHTS, CDR2 YDEGEE.